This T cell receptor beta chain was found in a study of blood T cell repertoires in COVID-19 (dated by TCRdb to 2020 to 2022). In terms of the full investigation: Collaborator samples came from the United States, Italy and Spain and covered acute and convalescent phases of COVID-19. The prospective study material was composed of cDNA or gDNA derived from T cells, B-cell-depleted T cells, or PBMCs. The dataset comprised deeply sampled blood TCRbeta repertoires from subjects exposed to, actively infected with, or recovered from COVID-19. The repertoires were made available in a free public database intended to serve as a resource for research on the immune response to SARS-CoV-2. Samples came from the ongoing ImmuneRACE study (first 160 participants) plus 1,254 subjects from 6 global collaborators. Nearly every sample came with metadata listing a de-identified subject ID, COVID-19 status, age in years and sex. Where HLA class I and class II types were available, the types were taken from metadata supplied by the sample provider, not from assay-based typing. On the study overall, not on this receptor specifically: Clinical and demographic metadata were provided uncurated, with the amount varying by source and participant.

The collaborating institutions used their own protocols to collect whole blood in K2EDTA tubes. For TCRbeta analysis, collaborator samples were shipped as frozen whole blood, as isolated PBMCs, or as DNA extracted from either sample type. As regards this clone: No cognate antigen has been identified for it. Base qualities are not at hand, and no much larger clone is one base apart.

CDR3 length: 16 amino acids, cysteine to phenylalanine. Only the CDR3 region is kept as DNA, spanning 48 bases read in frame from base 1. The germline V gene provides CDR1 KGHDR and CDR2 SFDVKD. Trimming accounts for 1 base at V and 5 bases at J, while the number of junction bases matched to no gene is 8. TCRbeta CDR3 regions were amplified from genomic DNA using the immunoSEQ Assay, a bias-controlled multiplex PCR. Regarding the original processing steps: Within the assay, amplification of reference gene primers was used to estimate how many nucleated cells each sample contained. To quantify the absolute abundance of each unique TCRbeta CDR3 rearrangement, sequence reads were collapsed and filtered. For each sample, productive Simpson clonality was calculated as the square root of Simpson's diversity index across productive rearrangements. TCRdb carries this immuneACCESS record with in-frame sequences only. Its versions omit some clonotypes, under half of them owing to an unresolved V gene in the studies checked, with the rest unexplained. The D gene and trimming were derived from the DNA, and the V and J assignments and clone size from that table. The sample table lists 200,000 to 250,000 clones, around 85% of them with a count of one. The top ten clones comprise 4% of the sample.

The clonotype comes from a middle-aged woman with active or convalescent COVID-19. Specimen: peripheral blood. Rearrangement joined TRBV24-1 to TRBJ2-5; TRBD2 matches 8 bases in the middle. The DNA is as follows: TGTGCCACCAGTGATTTCCCCCGAGCGGGGGTTGAGACCCAGTACTTC. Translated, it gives CATSDFPRAGVETQYF.